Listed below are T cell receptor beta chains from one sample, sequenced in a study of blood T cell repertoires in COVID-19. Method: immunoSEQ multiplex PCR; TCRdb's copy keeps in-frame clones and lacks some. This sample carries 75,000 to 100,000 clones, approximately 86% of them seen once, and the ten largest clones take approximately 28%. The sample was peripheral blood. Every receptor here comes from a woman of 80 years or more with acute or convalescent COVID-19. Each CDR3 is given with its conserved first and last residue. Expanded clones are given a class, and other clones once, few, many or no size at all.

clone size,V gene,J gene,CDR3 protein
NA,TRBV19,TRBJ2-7,CASSLISGRSYEQYF
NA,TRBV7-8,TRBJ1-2,CASTSTGNYGYTF
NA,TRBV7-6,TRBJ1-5,CASSLGTDFSGPQHF
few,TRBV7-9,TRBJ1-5,CASSLDREDQPQHF
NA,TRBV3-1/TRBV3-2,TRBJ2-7,CASSPTSDDYEQYF
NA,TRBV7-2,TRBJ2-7,CASSSYRRDLYEQYF
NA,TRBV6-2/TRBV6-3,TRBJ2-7,CASSYRRGYYEQYF
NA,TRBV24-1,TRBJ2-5,CATSDSSTLGTSGSYETQYF
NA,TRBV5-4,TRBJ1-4,CASSLSPGVEEKLFF
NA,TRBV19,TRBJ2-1,CASSSEVAGYNEQFF
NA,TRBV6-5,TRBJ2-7,CASKSYEQYF
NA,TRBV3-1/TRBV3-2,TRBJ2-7,CASSPKDRGLLYEQYF
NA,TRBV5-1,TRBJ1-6,CASSLAPSSPLHF
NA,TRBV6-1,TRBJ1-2,CASSEKGLIGYTF
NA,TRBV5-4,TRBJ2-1,CASRLAEGSYNEQFF
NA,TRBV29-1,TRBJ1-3,CSVVEGARGNTIYF
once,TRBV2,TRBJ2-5,CASSERSSAETQYF
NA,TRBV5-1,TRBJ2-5,CASSLAVSGLQETQYF
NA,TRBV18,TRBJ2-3,CASSPPDNADTQYF
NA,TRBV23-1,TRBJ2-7,CASSLRVTSYEQYF
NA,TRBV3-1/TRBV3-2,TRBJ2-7,CASSRLAAGGFGEQYF
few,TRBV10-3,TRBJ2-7,CAISGTSGIYEQYF
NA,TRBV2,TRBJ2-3,CASRPQTSGTDTQYF
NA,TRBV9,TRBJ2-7,CASSVVVTGGSYEQYF
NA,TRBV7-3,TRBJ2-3,CASSLLAGTDTQYF
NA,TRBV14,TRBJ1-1,CASSHANLGGRTEAFF
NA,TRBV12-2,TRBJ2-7,CASHLEQSPGTSATYEQYF
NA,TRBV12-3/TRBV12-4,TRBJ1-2,CASRPTGDTGYTF
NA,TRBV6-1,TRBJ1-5,CASSEASGGQPQHF
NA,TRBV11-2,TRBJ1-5,CASSPNTNQPQHF
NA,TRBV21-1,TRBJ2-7,CASSKGSGKGWVKAGGLTYEQYF
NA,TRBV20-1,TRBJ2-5,CSASSDRGQETQYF
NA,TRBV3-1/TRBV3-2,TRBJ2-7,CASSPFDRDSYEQYF
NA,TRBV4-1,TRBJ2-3,CASSARLAGLSTDTQYF
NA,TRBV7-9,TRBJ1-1,CASSLQGGVNTEAFF
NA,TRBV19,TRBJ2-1,CASSPRTQFYNEQFF
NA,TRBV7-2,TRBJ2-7,CASSLALAGLYEQYF
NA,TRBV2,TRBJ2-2,CASSRGNPGELFF
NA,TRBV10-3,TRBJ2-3,CAISERLAGRDTQYF
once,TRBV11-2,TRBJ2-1,CASSQTGTTNEQFF
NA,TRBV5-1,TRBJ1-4,CASSAPGQVNEKLFF
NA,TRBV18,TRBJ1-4,CASSPLGHGNEKLFF
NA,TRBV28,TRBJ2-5,CASRLEYQETQYF
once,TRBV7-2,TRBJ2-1,CASSSRQGWNEQFF
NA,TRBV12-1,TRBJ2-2,CASSIGLAGGPTGELFF
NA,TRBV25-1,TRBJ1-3,CASSESGSGNTIYF
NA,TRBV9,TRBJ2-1,CASSAVLSVNEQFF
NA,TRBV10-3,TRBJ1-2,CAISEQPADRANYGYTF